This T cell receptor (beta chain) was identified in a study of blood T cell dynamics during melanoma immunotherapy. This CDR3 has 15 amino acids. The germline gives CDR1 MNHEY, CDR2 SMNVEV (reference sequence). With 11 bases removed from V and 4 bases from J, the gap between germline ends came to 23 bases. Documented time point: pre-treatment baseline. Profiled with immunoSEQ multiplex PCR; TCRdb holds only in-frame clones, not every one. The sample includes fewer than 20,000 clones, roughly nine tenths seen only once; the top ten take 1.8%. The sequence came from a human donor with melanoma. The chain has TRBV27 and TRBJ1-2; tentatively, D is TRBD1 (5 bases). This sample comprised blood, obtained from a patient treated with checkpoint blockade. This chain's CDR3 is CASQSGPGGRYGYTF. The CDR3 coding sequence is TGTGCCTCCCAGTCGGGGCCGGGAGGCCGCTATGGCTACACCTTC.